The 31 T cell receptor beta chains given below trace back to one sample, sequenced in a study of CD8 T cells in Susac syndrome. The authors reverse transcribed about 0.45 to 1 ug RNA with random hexamers. TCRdb analysed the immunoSEQ multiplex PCR reads with MiXCR anew, one entry per CDR3 protein. Among some 170,000 distinct CDR3 sequences listed, just under 95% were seen once. The specimen sequenced was CD4+ T cells from PBMCs. The receptors derive from a human donor with Susac syndrome.

The V call is TRBV2, the J call TRBJ1-4; 7 bases match TRBD1. The CDR3 sequence is 15 residues long. Losses at the gene ends were 6 bases for V and 4 bases for J; bases not matched to a gene: 8. Germline V lookup: CDR1 SNHLY, CDR2 FYNNEI. CDR3 coding DNA: TGTGCCAGCAGCGCCAGACAGGGAAGTAATGAAAAACTGTTTTTT. It is translated as CASSARQGSNEKLFF.

The chain carries TRBV30 and TRBJ1-2; the D gene is possibly TRBD1 (6 bases). V was trimmed by 0 bases and J by 9 bases, leaving 17 bases between them. The CDR3 runs to 14 residues. Germline CDR1 and CDR2: GTSNPN and SVGIG (reference sequence). The CDR3 loop is CAWSVRGQGARYTF. The CDR3 DNA reads TGTGCCTGGAGTGTACGGGGGCAGGGCGCCCGCTACACCTTC.

The gene calls are TRBV5-4 and TRBJ2-1; D is unclear. The CDR3 contains 13 residues. Per germline, CDR1 SGHNT and CDR2 YYREEE (reference sequence). Between the trimmed V and J ends, which lost 0 bases and 6 bases, there was a span of 7 bases. CDR3 region: CASSLEPSNEQFF. CDR3 nucleotide sequence: TGTGCCAGCAGCTTGGAACCTAGCAATGAGCAGTTCTTC.

The chain carries TRBV7-9 and TRBJ1-1; D is unclear. The germline V gene has CDR1 SEHNR and CDR2 FQNEAQ (reference sequence). The V end lost 1 base, the J end lost 2 bases, and 8 bases lay between the germline ends. The CDR3 runs to 14 residues. The DNA for the CDR3 is TGTGCCAGCAGCTTAGAGCTAGGTAACACTGAAGCTTTCTTT. Its protein is CASSLELGNTEAFF. Variable domain in full (rest from reference TRBV7-9 and TRBJ1-1): DTGVSQNPRHKITKRGQNVTFRCDPISEHNRLYWYRQTLGQGPEFLTYFQNEAQLEKSRLLSDRFSAERPKGSFSTLEIQRTEQGDSAMYLCASSLELGNTEAFFGQGTRLTVV.

The V gene is TRBV7-9, the J gene TRBJ2-6, with D unclear. The CDR3 spans 14 residues. Germline CDR1 SEHNR, CDR2 FQNEAQ (reference sequence). V lost 8 bases and J lost 4, with 12 bases in between. This CDR3 reads CASLLESGANVLTF. In nucleotides, the CDR3 is TGTGCCAGCTTATTGGAAAGCGGGGCCAACGTCCTGACTTTC.

This chain uses TRBV19 with TRBJ2-5; no reliable D call. The germline gives CDR1 LNHDA, CDR2 SQIVND (reference sequence). Between the trimmed V and J ends, which lost 0 bases and 3 bases, there was a span of 8 bases. This CDR3 comprises 14 residues. This CDR3 reads CASSIDPRKETQYF. CDR3 sequence (DNA): TGTGCCAGTAGTATAGATCCCAGAAAAGAGACCCAGTACTTC. The whole variable domain, filled in from reference TRBV19 and TRBJ2-5, reads DGGITQSPKYLFRKEGQNVTLSCEQNLNHDAMYWYRQDPGQGLRLIYYSQIVNDFQKGDIAEGYSVSREKKESFPLTVTSAQKNPTAFYLCASSIDPRKETQYFGPGTRLLVL.

The chain recombines TRBV18 with TRBJ2-3; no clear D. Trimming left V 3 bases short and J 0 bases short, with 7 bases between. CDR3 length: 14 amino acids. The germline gives CDR1 KGHSH, CDR2 LQKENI. CDR3 nucleotide sequence: TGTGCCAGCTCACCTATCCCAAGCACAGATACGCAGTATTTT. Amino acid sequence: CASSPIPSTDTQYF.

Written as DNA, the CDR3 is TGTGCCAGCAGATGGGGGCCTAACACCGGGGAGCTGTTTTTT. Its protein product is CASRWGPNTGELFF. J is TRBJ2-2 and V is TRBV28; possibly TRBD1 for D (6 bases). The CDR3 covers 14 residues. Germline CDR1 reads MDHEN; CDR2 reads SYDVKM. The V end was cut by 6 bases, the J end by 2 bases, with 10 bases between.

This chain uses TRBV6-2 or TRBV6-3 with TRBJ2-3, with no clear D. V lost 3 bases and J lost 2, with 12 bases in between. The CDR3 is 15 amino acids. The germline V gene has CDR1 MNHEY and CDR2 SVGEGT. The CDR3 here is CASSYFGSTTDTQYF. In DNA form, the CDR3 reads TGTGCCAGCAGTTATTTTGGCAGTACCACAGATACGCAGTATTTT.

The chain employs TRBV3-1 and TRBJ2-5; 12 positions agree with TRBD2. Germline V gene sequence: CDR1 LGHDT, CDR2 YNNKEL (reference sequence). This CDR3 has 14 residues. J was trimmed by 14 bases and V by 0 bases; bases with no gene match: 7. This chain's CDR3 is CASSQDLAGGPKYF. CDR3 DNA: TGTGCCAGCAGCCAAGATCTAGCGGGGGGGCCCAAATACTTC.

The CDR3 protein is CSADNELGPYNEQFF. The CDR3 region has the DNA TGCAGTGCCGACAATGAGCTGGGACCCTACAATGAGCAGTTCTTC. This chain joins TRBV20-1 and TRBJ2-1; D may correspond to TRBD1 or TRBD2 (5 bases each). Deletions cut 6 bases from V and 2 bases from J, with 17 bases between. The germline CDR1 and CDR2 sequences are DFQATT and SNEGSKA (reference sequence). The CDR3 contains 15 residues.

This chain connects TRBV7-9 to TRBJ2-3; D might be TRBD2 (5 bases). CDR1 is SEHNR, CDR2 FQNEAQ, per germline (reference sequence). V lost 2 bases, J lost 6 bases, and 9 bases lay in between. This CDR3 has 13 amino acids. The CDR3 sequence: CASSLLASDTQYF. CDR3 in DNA: TGTGCCAGCAGCTTATTAGCGTCGGATACGCAGTATTTT. Combining the CDR3 with reference TRBV7-9 and TRBJ2-3 gives the whole variable domain DTGVSQNPRHKITKRGQNVTFRCDPISEHNRLYWYRQTLGQGPEFLTYFQNEAQLEKSRLLSDRFSAERPKGSFSTLEIQRTEQGDSAMYLCASSLLASDTQYFGPGTRLTVL.

The CDR3 bases are TGCAGTGCTAGAGAGTCAGGGAGGAACACTGAAGCTTTCTTT. Residues: CSARESGRNTEAFF. The chain employs TRBV20-1 and TRBJ1-1; tentatively, D is TRBD1 (5 bases). Germline CDR1 is DFQATT and CDR2 is SNEGSKA (reference sequence). The V and J ends lost 0 bases and 1 base respectively, with 9 bases between them. CDR3 length: 14 amino acids.

This chain joins TRBV2 and TRBJ1-5; D perhaps matches TRBD1 (6 bases). V lost 6 bases, J lost 5 bases, and 14 bases lay in between. The CDR3 is 14 amino acids. Germline V gives CDR1 SNHLY, CDR2 FYNNEI. This CDR3 is CASRLAGDYQPQHF. CDR3 nucleotide sequence: TGTGCCAGCAGGCTTGCAGGGGATTATCAGCCCCAGCATTTT.

The chain combines TRBV7-2 with TRBJ2-5; 15 positions agree with TRBD2. Trimming cost V 5 bases and J 3 bases; bases outside gene matches: 4. The CDR3 runs to 16 residues. CDR1 SGHTA and CDR2 FQGNSA come from the germline V gene. DNA of the CDR3: TGTGCCAGCAGCGCACGGACTAGCGGGAGGGAAGAGACCCAGTACTTC. It encodes CASSARTSGREETQYF.

The chain recombines TRBV11-2 with TRBJ2-1; possibly TRBD2 for D (5 bases). V was cut by 0 bases and J by 5 bases, with 14 bases left in between. This CDR3 spans 16 amino acids. The germline CDR1 and CDR2 sequences are SGHAT and FQNNGV. CDR3 loop: CASSLDQPGINNEQFF. CDR3 sequence (DNA): TGTGCCAGCAGCTTAGATCAACCGGGAATAAACAATGAGCAGTTCTTC.

V is TRBV18 and J is TRBJ2-3; D not certain. CDR3 length equals 15 residues. V lost 1 base to trimming and J lost 6 bases, with 14 bases between them. Germline V gene sequence: CDR1 KGHSH, CDR2 LQKENI. CDR3 amino acids: CASSPLPTIRDTQYF. The CDR3 DNA follows: TGTGCCAGCTCACCACTCCCCACGATACGTGATACGCAGTATTTT.

The V call is TRBV5-1, the J call TRBJ1-1; 10 bases fit TRBD1. Germline V gene data show CDR1 as SGHRS and CDR2 as YFSETQ. V shed 4 bases, J shed 11 bases, and the junction held 8 bases outside the gene matches. The CDR3 covers 13 residues. CDR3 coding DNA: TGCGCCAGCAGCCTCCGGGACAGGGGTCTTGCTTTCTTT. This sequence encodes CASSLRDRGLAFF.

The gene calls are TRBV5-1 and TRBJ2-1; 8 nucleotides align to TRBD2. V shed 4 bases, J shed 8 bases, and the junction held 17 bases outside the gene matches. Germline values: CDR1 SGHRS, CDR2 YFSETQ. The length of the CDR3 is 17 residues. CDR3 amino acids: CASSREPLAVPFDEQFF. DNA for the CDR3: TGCGCCAGCAGCCGTGAACCACTAGCGGTTCCCTTCGATGAGCAGTTCTTC.

The chain combines TRBV12-3 or TRBV12-4 with TRBJ2-7; 8 positions agree with TRBD2. The CDR3 loop spans 15 amino acids. Unmatched junction bases numbered 4, after V lost 3 bases and J lost 0 bases. The CDR3 is CASSLTSGGSYEQYF. Written as DNA, the CDR3 is TGTGCCAGCAGTTTGACCAGCGGGGGCTCCTACGAGCAGTACTTC.

The chain uses TRBV5-1 and TRBJ2-7; a possible D gene is TRBD1 (6 bases). This CDR3 is 13 amino acids long. Deletions cut 2 bases from V and 4 bases from J, with 10 bases between. Germline loops: CDR1 SGHRS, CDR2 YFSETQ. CDR3 coding DNA: TGCGCCAGCAGCTTATTTCAGGGGTACGAGCAGTACTTC. Translated: CASSLFQGYEQYF.

The chain uses TRBV7-2 and TRBJ2-5; TRBD2 matches 9 bases. Unmatched junction bases numbered 10, after V lost 7 bases and J lost 4 bases. The CDR3 runs 15 residues. Germline assignment: CDR1 SGHTA and CDR2 FQGNSA. DNA of the CDR3: TGTGCCAGCACCCTTAGGTCTAGCGGGGCAGAGACCCAGTACTTC. It translates to CASTLRSSGAETQYF.

This chain uses TRBV6-2 or TRBV6-3 with TRBJ2-7; 10 positions agree with TRBD2. This CDR3 has 15 residues. Germline V gene lookup returns CDR1 MNHEY and CDR2 SVGEGT. Trimming removed 4 bases from V and 3 bases from J; junction bases left unmatched: 6. CDR3 nucleotides: TGTGCCAGCAGTTTCGGTTTAGCGGGAGGCTACGAGCAGTACTTC. Its translation: CASSFGLAGGYEQYF.

The sample holds a few counts of this clonotype. The chain links TRBV5-1 to TRBJ2-7; TRBD1 matches 9 bases. CDR1 SGHRS and CDR2 YFSETQ come from the germline V gene. This CDR3 has 16 amino acids. V gave up 4 bases and J gave up 4 bases; unmatched junction bases: 12. The CDR3 DNA sequence: TGCGCCAGCAGCGAAATCACAGGGGGCGGTCTTTACGAGCAGTACTTC. Translated: CASSEITGGGLYEQYF.

V and J are TRBV6-6 and TRBJ1-4, with D unresolved. The V gene's germline CDR1 is MNHNY and CDR2 SVGAGI (reference sequence). Trimming took off 0 bases at V and 8 bases at J, with 4 bases between the two ends. This CDR3 contains 12 residues. The CDR3 DNA follows: TGTGCCAGCAGTTACTCTAGGGAAAAACTGTTTTTT. This translates into CASSYSREKLFF.

This chain uses TRBV5-1 with TRBJ2-7; D is possibly TRBD1 (7 bases). The CDR3 loop spans 14 amino acids. Trimming shortened V by 2 bases and J by 3 bases, and 12 bases separated the two germline ends. CDR1 is SGHRS, CDR2 YFSETQ, per germline. The CDR3 sequence is CASSFDREVYEQYF. Here the CDR3 DNA reads TGCGCCAGCAGCTTTGACAGGGAGGTCTACGAGCAGTACTTC.

CDR3 loop: CASSPFGRGAFF. The CDR3 nucleotides are TGTGCCAGCAGCCCGTTCGGGCGGGGAGCTTTCTTT. The chain uses TRBV14 and TRBJ1-1, with no clear D. Between the trimmed V and J ends, which lost 4 bases and 10 bases, there was a span of 13 bases. CDR3 length: 12 residues. Germline CDR1 reads SGHDN; CDR2 reads FVKESK.

This clonotype was recorded once. The gene calls are TRBV11-2 and TRBJ2-6; no definite D call. With 1 base removed from V and 0 bases from J, the gap between germline ends came to 7 bases. This CDR3 is 16 amino acids long. The germline gives CDR1 SGHAT, CDR2 FQNNGV. The CDR3 sequence is CASSLGPFSGANVLTF. CDR3 in DNA: TGTGCCAGCAGCTTAGGGCCCTTCTCTGGGGCCAACGTCCTGACTTTC.

The chain joins TRBV15 to TRBJ2-3, with TRBD2 as a possible D gene (5 bases). Germline CDR1 LNHNV, CDR2 YYDKDF (reference sequence). The CDR3 has 13 residues. V gave up 5 bases and J gave up 2 bases, with 8 bases separating them. The CDR3 DNA follows: TGTGCCACCAGCGGAGGTGACACAGATACGCAGTATTTT. Its translation is CATSGGDTDTQYF. Together with reference TRBV15 and TRBJ2-3, the CDR3 gives the full variable domain: DAMVIQNPRYQVTQFGKPVTLSCSQTLNHNVMYWYQQKSSQAPKLLFHYYDKDFNNEADTPDNFQSRRPNTSFCFLDIRSPGLGDTAMYLCATSGGDTDTQYFGPGTRLTVL.

The rearrangement links TRBV4-1 to TRBJ2-3; no clear D. The CDR3 loop spans 13 amino acids. Germline V lookup: CDR1 MGHRA, CDR2 YSYEKL. V lost 4 bases and J 6 bases, leaving 11 bases between the germline ends. The CDR3 nucleotides are TGCGCCAGCAGCCCCGGAGTCCGGGATACGCAGTATTTT. Its protein product is CASSPGVRDTQYF.

CDR3 sequence reads: CASSQDLLLGRGVNTEAFF. CDR3 sequence (DNA): TGTGCCAGCAGCCAAGATCTCCTCTTGGGCAGGGGAGTGAACACTGAAGCTTTCTTT. This chain joins TRBV4-2 and TRBJ1-1; TRBD1 is a possible D gene (6 bases). The CDR3 contains 19 residues. The V end lost 0 bases, the J end lost 0 bases, and 20 bases lay between the germline ends. Germline lookup yields CDR1 LGHNA and CDR2 YNFKEQ.